This T cell receptor beta chain was obtained from a study of cytomegalovirus exposure and HLA in healthy donors. About the research overall: Clustering assigned about four fifths of the approximately 400 genotyped donors to the Caucasian-associated ancestry cluster.

Trimming pared 6 bases from V and 7 bases from J, leaving 25 bases between. Germline loops: CDR1 MDHEN, CDR2 SYDVKM. The CDR3 is made up of 16 amino acids. General study findings and limits: When a later analysis compared HLA-associated TCR beta chains with equally common others, the HLA-associated chains turned out to be more clonally expanded and to have lower generation probabilities. Reportedly, fewer N-insertions than the approximately 700-donor mean appeared in an Asian-associated ancestry cluster in a later analysis. A later analysis associated 15,000 or so TCR beta sequences with HLA alleles at a 0.05 false discovery rate.

To note about this clone: Its cognate antigen is unknown.

PCR involved 60 Vbeta and 13 Jbeta primers. The data were produced by immunoSEQ multiplex PCR, yet TCRdb's version contains in-frame clones alone and is incomplete. The data contain about 130,000 clones, roughly three quarters of them singletons. The genes are TRBV28 and TRBJ2-7; possibly TRBD1 for D (8 bases). The TCR comes from a man aged 18 to 30 in good health and CMV-seronegative. Sample: PBMCs. The CDR3 coding sequence is TGTGCCAGCAGCTTGGGGGGGGTGCAGGGGGCTGAAGAGCAGTACTTC. Its translation: CASSLGGVQGAEEQYF. The variable domain in full, with the rest retrieved from reference TRBV28 and TRBJ2-7, is DVKVTQSSRYLVKRTGEKVFLECVQDMDHENMFWYRQDPGLGLRLIYFSYDVKMKEKGDIPEGYSVSREKKERFSLILESASTNQTSMYLCASSLGGVQGAEEQYFGPGTRLTVT.